A single sample gave rise to the 29 T cell receptor beta chains below, sequenced in a study of T cell responses to AZD1222 COVID-19 vaccine. Only in-frame clones appear in the TCRdb table, and some are missing; sequencing was by immunoSEQ multiplex PCR. This table has about 180,000 clones, 80% to 95% appearing once. The sequencing used peripheral blood, collected 28 days after the second AZD1222 dose. The receptor set was obtained from an adult who received the AZD1222 COVID-19 vaccine.

The rearrangement joins TRBV7-3 to TRBJ2-1, with 9 bases matching TRBD2. This CDR3 contains 14 residues. Germline V gene data show CDR1 as SGHTA and CDR2 as FQGTGA. V was clipped by 1 base and J by 9 bases; unmatched bases: 4. CDR3 DNA sequence: TGTGCCAGCAGCTTAATGGCGGGAGGGGTTGAGCAGTTCTTC. It is translated as CASSLMAGGVEQFF.

This chain connects TRBV11-2 to TRBJ1-3, with 9 bases identical to TRBD1. Trimming removed 6 bases from V and 1 base from J; junction bases left unmatched: 7. Germline V gives CDR1 SGHAT, CDR2 FQNNGV. The CDR3 has 16 residues. CDR3 coding DNA: TGTGCCAGCAGGAACCCGGGACAGGGATCTGGAAACACCATATATTTT. It yields the protein CASRNPGQGSGNTIYF.

The genes are TRBV2 and TRBJ2-6; 11 bases map to TRBD1. This CDR3 contains 18 residues. J gave up 1 base and V 7 bases, and 9 bases lay outside the gene matches. Germline values: CDR1 SNHLY, CDR2 FYNNEI. The CDR3 here is CASTPQGQGVSGANVLTF. CDR3 coding DNA: TGTGCCAGCACCCCACAGGGACAGGGGGTGTCTGGGGCCAACGTCCTGACTTTC.

The chain uses TRBV7-2 and TRBJ1-3; perhaps TRBD1 as D (6 bases). Germline CDR1 reads SGHTA; CDR2 reads FQGNSA. The CDR3 covers 15 residues. V shed 5 bases and J shed 3 bases, with 14 bases lying between them. CDR3 region: CASSLNRENGNTIYF. CDR3 coding DNA: TGTGCCAGCAGCCTCAACAGGGAGAATGGAAACACCATATATTTT.

The chain is built from TRBV7-9 and TRBJ2-1; TRBD2 agrees at 7 bases. Germline trimming cut 4 bases from V and 6 bases from J; bases unmatched to any gene: 6. The CDR3 runs 14 residues. From germline, CDR1 is SEHNR and CDR2 FQNEAQ (reference sequence). This chain's CDR3 is CASSWREYSNEQFF. The CDR3, as DNA: TGTGCCAGCAGCTGGCGGGAGTACTCCAATGAGCAGTTCTTC.

The chain is built from TRBV4-3 and TRBJ1-1, with unresolved D. Germline CDR1 is LGHNA and CDR2 is YSLEER. The length of the CDR3 is 16 residues. Trimming cost V 0 bases and J 2 bases, with 13 bases left between them. The CDR3 DNA reads TGCGCCAGCAGCCAAGATCATGCAGACGATAACACTGAAGCTTTCTTT. Its translation: CASSQDHADDNTEAFF.

The gene calls are TRBV9 and TRBJ2-5, with 10 bases fitting TRBD2. V gave up 0 bases and J gave up 5 bases; unmatched junction bases: 10. Germline assignment: CDR1 SGDLS and CDR2 YYNGEE. This CDR3 has 17 residues. DNA for the CDR3: TGTGCCAGCAGCGTAGCTACGAGCGGGGGGGCCGGGGAGACCCAGTACTTC. Encoded protein: CASSVATSGGAGETQYF. The entire variable domain, with the rest obtained from reference TRBV9 and TRBJ2-5, is as follows: DSGVTQTPKHLITATGQRVTLRCSPRSGDLSVYWYQQSLDQGLQFLIQYYNGEERAKGNILERFSAQQFPDLHSELNLSSLELGDSALYFCASSVATSGGAGETQYFGPGTRLLVL.

This CDR3 reads CASSPGTGLYGYTF. CDR3 DNA: TGTGCCAGCAGCCCCGGGACAGGCCTCTATGGCTACACCTTC. The V call is TRBV7-2, the J call TRBJ1-2, with 8 bases fitting TRBD1. Germline assignment: CDR1 SGHTA and CDR2 FQGNSA. CDR3 length equals 14 residues. Trimming removed 5 bases from V and 4 bases from J; junction bases left unmatched: 6.

The rearrangement uses TRBV15 and TRBJ1-6; no definite D call. This CDR3 is built from 15 residues. From germline, CDR1 is LNHNV and CDR2 YYDKDF (reference sequence). With 7 bases removed from V and 5 bases from J, the gap between germline ends came to 15 bases. CDR3 sequence reads: CATTIDKAHNSPLHF. CDR3 nucleotides: TGTGCCACCACCATCGATAAGGCCCATAATTCACCCCTCCACTTT.

This chain uses TRBV21-1 with TRBJ1-5; the table's D call, TRBD1, has no DNA check behind it. TRBV21-1 is noted as a pseudogene. This CDR3 comprises 19 residues. Here the CDR3 DNA reads TGTGCCAGCAGCATACTCAATAGGACAGGGACCGGAAGCAATCAGCCCCAGCATTTT. Translating gives CASSILNRTGTGSNQPQHF.

The chain carries TRBV5-5 and TRBJ2-3, with a weak D call TRBD2 (5 bases). V lost 0 bases to trimming and J lost 0 bases, with 11 bases between them. Germline CDR1 is SGHKS and CDR2 is YYEKEE (reference sequence). This CDR3 is 16 amino acids long. The CDR3 DNA reads TGTGCCAGCAGCTTGGTTTCGGGATATAGCACAGATACGCAGTATTTT. This codes for CASSLVSGYSTDTQYF.

This rearrangement joins TRBV2 to TRBJ1-6, with 7 bases fitting TRBD1. There are 16 residues in the CDR3. Trimming at V came to 1 base and at J to 9 bases, leaving 9 bases not matched to a gene. Germline assignment: CDR1 SNHLY and CDR2 FYNNEI. The CDR3 nucleotides are TGTGCCAGCAGTGAAGATCGACAGGGACTCGGTTCACCCCTCCACTTT. This sequence encodes CASSEDRQGLGSPLHF.

This clone was recorded only once. The rearrangement uses TRBV19 and TRBJ1-1, with TRBD1 matching 9 bases. The J segment lost 6 bases and the V segment lost 6 bases, leaving 11 bases of the junction unmatched. The CDR3 sequence is 15 residues long. Per germline, CDR1 LNHDA and CDR2 SQIVND (reference sequence). As DNA, the CDR3 is TGTGCCAGTAGGTCAACAGGGGGCGGAGTGGCTGAAGCTTTCTTT. Encoded protein: CASRSTGGGVAEAFF.

This rearrangement joins TRBV23-1 to TRBJ2-3, with D uncertain. TRBV23-1 qualifies as an ORF whose function is uncertain. V lost 3 bases and J lost 1, with 8 bases in between. The CDR3 runs to 14 residues. The CDR3 spells CASSQGRGTDTQYF. The CDR3 DNA reads TGCGCCAGCAGTCAGGGTAGGGGCACAGATACGCAGTATTTT.

The chain recombines TRBV6-6 with TRBJ2-2; D remains unclear. The CDR3 is 15 amino acids. CDR1 is MNHNY, CDR2 SVGAGI, per germline (reference sequence). Trimming left V 2 bases short and J 0 bases short, with 7 bases between. CDR3 residues: CASSYSTANTGELFF. The CDR3 nucleotides read TGTGCCAGCAGTTACAGCACTGCGAACACCGGGGAGCTGTTTTTT.

J is TRBJ1-2 and V is TRBV6-5, with D unresolved. Germline V gives CDR1 MNHEY, CDR2 SVGAGI. The CDR3 runs to 13 residues. V dropped 9 bases and J dropped 1 base, with 12 bases sitting between them. The CDR3 reads CASSLNDNYGYTF. The CDR3 DNA is TGTGCCAGTTCGCTCAATGATAACTATGGCTACACCTTC.

The genes are TRBV25-1 and TRBJ1-2; TRBD1 aligns across 8 bases. From germline, CDR1 is MGHDK and CDR2 SYGVNS. Trimming removed 10 bases from V and 2 bases from J; junction bases left unmatched: 9. There are 14 residues in the CDR3. CDR3 sequence reads: CATRGQGGNYGYTF. CDR3 sequence (DNA): TGTGCCACCAGAGGACAGGGAGGGAACTATGGCTACACCTTC.

The CDR3 is CASSTIGDDNEQFF. DNA of the CDR3: TGTGCCAGCAGTACAATAGGGGACGACAATGAGCAGTTCTTC. This chain connects TRBV27 to TRBJ2-1; D is perhaps TRBD1 or TRBD2 (5 bases each). V dropped 5 bases and J dropped 5 bases, with 13 bases sitting between them. Germline CDR1 and CDR2: MNHEY and SMNVEV (reference sequence). CDR3 length: 14 amino acids.

The CDR3 sequence: CASSQEGGVNNSPLHF. In DNA, the CDR3 is TGCGCCAGCAGCCAAGAGGGGGGGGTTAATAATTCACCCCTCCACTTT. The V and J genes are TRBV4-1 and TRBJ1-6; the D gene is possibly TRBD1 (5 bases). With 0 bases removed from V and 5 bases from J, the gap between germline ends came to 11 bases. CDR1 MGHRA and CDR2 YSYEKL come from the germline V gene. There are 16 residues in the CDR3.

The chain combines TRBV5-4 with TRBJ2-3, with TRBD2 matching over 8 bases. The germline V gene encodes CDR1 SGHNT and CDR2 YYREEE (reference sequence). J gave up 4 bases and V 0 bases, and 4 bases lay outside the gene matches. The CDR3 consists of 15 residues. CDR3 in DNA: TGTGCCAGCAGCTTGGACACTAGCGGTTCAGATACGCAGTATTTT. Amino acids: CASSLDTSGSDTQYF.

The count of this clone is one. The chain carries TRBV29-1 and TRBJ2-2; TRBD2 is a possible D gene (5 bases). Germline V gives CDR1 SQVTM, CDR2 ANQGSEA. This CDR3 has 13 amino acids. Between the trimmed V and J ends, which lost 4 bases and 7 bases, there was a span of 13 bases. The CDR3 DNA sequence: TGCAGCGTTGCGGAGGCGGTCAACGGGGAGCTGTTTTTT. This sequence encodes CSVAEAVNGELFF.

The V call is TRBV2, the J call TRBJ1-5; 7 positions agree with TRBD1. This CDR3 contains 14 residues. The V gene end was trimmed by 5 bases and the J gene end by 3 bases; junction bases not matched to a gene: 4. The germline V gene has CDR1 SNHLY and CDR2 FYNNEI. The chain's CDR3 is CASSQGQINQPQHF. The CDR3, as DNA: TGTGCCAGCAGTCAGGGACAGATCAATCAGCCCCAGCATTTT.

The chain is built from TRBV25-1 and TRBJ2-3, with 9 bases fitting TRBD1. The CDR3 extends over 16 amino acids. Germline V CDR1 and CDR2: MGHDK, SYGVNS. Germline trimming cut 8 bases from V and 4 bases from J; bases unmatched to any gene: 13. CDR3 amino acids: CASDWGTGGASDTQYF. The CDR3 nucleotides read TGTGCCAGCGATTGGGGAACAGGGGGCGCATCAGATACGCAGTATTTT.

The chain is built from TRBV4-1 and TRBJ2-5; TRBD2 agrees at 9 bases. V shed 0 bases, J shed 0 bases, and the junction held 5 bases outside the gene matches. The CDR3 covers 17 residues. Germline CDR1 is MGHRA and CDR2 is YSYEKL. CDR3 amino acids: CASSQEGGGRDQETQYF. In DNA, the CDR3 is TGCGCCAGCAGCCAAGAGGGTGGCGGGAGGGACCAAGAGACCCAGTACTTC.

The chain joins TRBV28 to TRBJ1-2, with 10 bases lining up with TRBD1. Per the germline V gene, CDR1 is MDHEN and CDR2 is SYDVKM. J gave up 2 bases and V 5 bases, and 8 bases lay outside the gene matches. CDR3 size: 16 residues. The CDR3 region is CASSPWGGQGNYGYTF. The CDR3 coding sequence is TGTGCCAGCAGTCCCTGGGGGGGACAGGGGAACTATGGCTACACCTTC.

The gene calls are TRBV11-1 and TRBJ2-1; TRBD1 aligns across 8 bases. The V segment lost 5 bases and the J segment 8 bases; nucleotides outside the gene matches: 8. CDR1 is SGHAT and CDR2 is FQDESV in the germline V gene (reference sequence). The CDR3 runs 14 residues. In DNA, the CDR3 is TGTGCCAGCAGCCTGCAGGGGGCCGTCGATGAGCAGTTCTTC. It encodes CASSLQGAVDEQFF. Looking up the rest from reference TRBV11-1 and TRBJ2-1 gives the full variable domain: EAEVAQSPRYKITEKSQAVAFWCDPISGHATLYWYRQILGQGPELLVQFQDESVVDDSQLPKDRFSAERLKGVDSTLKIQPAELGDSAMYLCASSLQGAVDEQFFGPGTRLTVL.

J is TRBJ1-2 and V is TRBV29-1; tentatively, D is TRBD1 (6 bases). Germline CDR1 is SQVTM and CDR2 is ANQGSEA. The CDR3 is 11 amino acids. V lost 3 bases and J 9 bases, leaving 11 bases between the germline ends. As DNA, the CDR3 is TGCAGCGTTGATGGTCAGGGGAGCTACACCTTC. Translating it yields CSVDGQGSYTF.

This clone has a single count. The chain recombines TRBV6-2 or TRBV6-3 with TRBJ2-7; maybe TRBD1 (6 bases). CDR3 length: 14 amino acids. V was pared by 4 bases and J by 2 bases, with 12 bases between. Per the germline V gene, CDR1 is MNHEY and CDR2 is SVGEGT. In nucleotides, the CDR3 is TGTGCCAGCAGTTTGCTTGGGACAACCTACGAGCAGTACTTC. Protein sequence: CASSLLGTTYEQYF.

This clone was seen a handful of times. The V call is TRBV25-1, the J call TRBJ2-2; TRBD1 is a possible D gene (6 bases). This CDR3 is 14 amino acids long. Trimming took off 5 bases at V and 4 bases at J, with 11 bases between the two ends. CDR1 is MGHDK, CDR2 SYGVNS, per germline. The DNA of the CDR3 is TGTGCCAGCAGTTCAGGGGTGGGCACCGGGGAGCTGTTTTTT. Encoded protein: CASSSGVGTGELFF.